Following are 3 T cell receptor beta chains from one sample sequenced in a study of STAT5B mutations in CD4+ large granular lymphocyte leukemia (dated by TCRdb to between 2021 and 2024). The method was the immunoSEQ multiplex PCR assay. TCRdb provides this immuneACCESS table in a form limited to in-frame rearrangements. Some clones are lacking; in checked studies, under half of them reflect an unresolved V gene, and why the rest are absent is not known. This sample comprises tens of thousands of clones, roughly 79% of them detected only once. Under 4.5% of the sample is held by the ten biggest clonotypes. Sequencing used CD4+ T cells from blood buffy coats. Receptors were obtained from a human donor in good health.

This clone was recorded once. This chain links TRBV15 with TRBJ2-7; TRBD2 matches at 8 bases. The CDR3 contains 15 residues. Germline CDR1 LNHNV, CDR2 YYDKDF (reference sequence). V lost 0 bases, J lost 4 bases, and 5 bases stayed unmatched. CDR3 in amino acids: CATSREAGGTYEQYF. CDR3 in DNA: TGTGCCACCAGCAGAGAGGCGGGAGGTACATACGAGCAGTACTTC.

The rearrangement joins TRBV30 to TRBJ2-7; 15 positions match TRBD2. The CDR3 extends over 20 amino acids. V lost 5 bases, J lost 0 bases, and 17 bases stayed unmatched. Germline-derived CDR1 and CDR2 are GTSNPN and SVGIG (reference sequence). The CDR3: CAWGRRWTSGRERDSYEQYF. The CDR3 coding sequence is TGTGCCTGGGGACGAAGATGGACTAGCGGGAGGGAGCGGGACTCCTACGAGCAGTACTTC.

This clone turned up a few times. CDR3 nucleotide sequence: TGTGCCAGCAGCTTAGTACAGGGGAATGAAAAACTGTTTTTT. As protein: CASSLVQGNEKLFF. The chain recombines TRBV7-9 with TRBJ1-4; 7 bases line up with TRBD1. The V and J ends lost 1 base and 5 bases, in that order; junction bases with no gene match: 1. The germline CDR1 and CDR2 sequences are SEHNR and FQNEAQ (reference sequence). The CDR3 totals 14 residues.